Below, 26 T cell receptor beta chains from the same sample are listed, as sequenced in a study of OX40 agonist ivuxolimab in advanced cancers. Method: immunoSEQ multiplex PCR; TCRdb's copy keeps in-frame clones and lacks some. The table records 90,000 to 100,000 clones, roughly 85% of them present only once. The sample here was CD4+ or CD8+ T cells sorted from blood, taken in a trial of the OX40 agonist ivuxolimab. Receptor source: an adult with an advanced solid tumor such as melanoma, head and neck, liver or kidney cancer.

CDR3 protein: CASSPGQGWGEKLFF. The CDR3 bases are TGTGCCAGCAGCCCTGGACAGGGGTGGGGTGAAAAACTGTTTTTT. The rearrangement links TRBV7-9 to TRBJ1-4; TRBD1 matches 9 bases. The CDR3 spans 15 residues. Germline V gene lookup returns CDR1 SEHNR and CDR2 FQNEAQ (reference sequence). V gave up 5 bases and J gave up 7 bases; unmatched junction bases: 8.

The chain is built from TRBV15 and TRBJ2-7; D gene uncertain. The CDR3 covers 13 residues. Germline lookup yields CDR1 LNHNV and CDR2 YYDKDF (reference sequence). Trimming left V 3 bases short and J 6 bases short, with 12 bases between. CDR3 nucleotides: TGTGCCACCAGCAGGGACCACTCGGGCGAGCAGTACTTC. This sequence encodes CATSRDHSGEQYF.

The CDR3: CASRNLTGGYEQYF. The CDR3 DNA reads as TGTGCCAGCAGAAATTTGACAGGGGGGTACGAGCAGTACTTC. The chain employs TRBV13 and TRBJ2-7, with 9 bases matching TRBD1. Germline V lookup: CDR1 PRHDT, CDR2 FYEKMQ (reference sequence). The V gene end was trimmed by 6 bases and the J gene end by 4 bases; junction bases not matched to a gene: 7. The CDR3 is 14 amino acids.

The rearrangement joins TRBV28 to TRBJ1-4; TRBD1 might be the D (5 bases). The CDR3 sequence is 14 residues long. Trimming shortened V by 6 bases and J by 4 bases, and 12 bases separated the two germline ends. The germline CDR1 and CDR2 sequences are MDHEN and SYDVKM. CDR3 in amino acids: CASSSGTVNEKLFF. In DNA, the CDR3 is TGTGCCAGCAGCTCCGGGACGGTTAATGAAAAACTGTTTTTT.

This chain connects TRBV20-1 to TRBJ1-2; D remains unclear. Deletions cut 6 bases from V and 4 bases from J, with 9 bases between. Looked up from germline, CDR1 is DFQATT and CDR2 is SNEGSKA (reference sequence). The length of the CDR3 is 11 residues. The DNA of the CDR3 is TGCAGTGCCGCCCCTGTCTATGGCTACACCTTC. It translates to CSAAPVYGYTF.

This rearrangement joins TRBV28 to TRBJ2-3, with D perhaps TRBD2 (7 bases). The CDR3 extends over 16 amino acids. The germline V gene has CDR1 MDHEN and CDR2 SYDVKM. V dropped 5 bases and J dropped 2 bases, with 17 bases sitting between them. CDR3: CASSRPRGGNTDTQYF. The CDR3 nucleotides read TGTGCCAGCAGTCGACCTAGGGGGGGTAACACAGATACGCAGTATTTT.

The genes are TRBV6-1 and TRBJ1-2; D is undetermined. From germline, CDR1 is MNHNS and CDR2 SASEGT. Trimming pared 8 bases from V and 5 bases from J, leaving 15 bases between. This CDR3 contains 13 residues. The CDR3 DNA reads as TGTGCCAGCGCTGTCGGGAACGATTATGGCTACACCTTC. Translating it yields CASAVGNDYGYTF.

The chain combines TRBV6-5 with TRBJ1-1; 8 bases are a match to TRBD1. Germline CDR1 is MNHEY and CDR2 is SVGAGI. The CDR3 runs 13 residues. Trimming removed 2 bases from V and 9 bases from J; junction bases left unmatched: 5. The DNA of the CDR3 is TGTGCCAGCAGTTACACAGGGGGGTTTCAAGCTTTCTTT. Its translation is CASSYTGGFQAFF.

This chain joins TRBV4-3 and TRBJ2-3, with D possibly matching TRBD2 (7 bases). The CDR3 is made up of 16 amino acids. Germline-derived CDR1 and CDR2 are LGHNA and YSLEER. V lost 0 bases, J lost 4 bases, and 14 bases lay in between. Here the CDR3 reads CASSQDLGGASDTQYF. Here the CDR3 DNA reads TGCGCCAGCAGCCAAGATTTAGGGGGGGCCTCAGATACGCAGTATTTT.

This chain links TRBV19 with TRBJ2-5, with 8 nucleotides matching TRBD1. Unmatched junction bases numbered 1, after V lost 10 bases and J lost 3 bases. Germline CDR1 LNHDA, CDR2 SQIVND (reference sequence). CDR3 length: 11 residues. CDR3 nucleotide sequence: TGTGCCACACAGGGGGAAGAGACCCAGTACTTC. Translation: CATQGEETQYF.

As to this clone: The conserved phenylalanine or tryptophan is not found at the CDR3 terminus, so this likely reflects a read error. The rearrangement joins TRBV5-6 to TRBJ1-6, with unresolved D. V was trimmed by 2 bases and J by 13 bases, leaving 13 bases between them. The germline gives CDR1 SGHDT, CDR2 YYEEEE. The CDR3 covers 13 residues. CDR3 nucleotides: TGTGCCAGCAGCTTTGGGAAGGGATCGCCCCTCCACCTT. This encodes CASSFGKGSPLHL.

This sequence joins TRBV18 and TRBJ2-5, with D unclear. The tail of the sequence fits TRBJ2-7 better, so the J call may be wrong. Germline-derived CDR1 and CDR2 are KGHSH and LQKENI. The CDR3 totals 13 residues. The CDR3 sequence: CASSPGQFDEQYF. The CDR3 bases are TGTGCCAGCTCACCGGGCCAGTTCGACGAGCAGTACTTC.

This clone was counted a few times. The chain combines TRBV5-1 with TRBJ1-1; D ambiguous. This CDR3 region has 14 residues. The V and J ends lost 3 bases and 2 bases respectively, with 11 bases between them. The germline gives CDR1 SGHRS, CDR2 YFSETQ. This CDR3 is CASSSSASNTEAFF. For the CDR3, the DNA is TGCGCCAGCAGCTCCTCGGCCAGTAACACTGAAGCTTTCTTT.

This clone appeared a single time. This chain uses TRBV7-2 with TRBJ1-6; D is ambiguous. V lost 4 bases to trimming and J lost 3 bases, with 19 bases between them. Germline V gene lookup returns CDR1 SGHTA and CDR2 FQGNSA. The CDR3 totals 18 residues. The CDR3 nucleotides read TGTGCCAGCAGCTCGCGAGCGCGGCAGGTCCTCTATAATTCACCCCTCCACTTT. Protein product: CASSSRARQVLYNSPLHF.

The chain employs TRBV5-8 and TRBJ2-2, with TRBD2 identical over 7 bases. After removal of 4 bases from V and 2 bases from J, the junction contained 14 bases not matched to a gene. Germline CDR1 and CDR2: SGHTS and YDEGEE. CDR3 length: 18 residues. The CDR3 spells CASSDRARGRLNTGELFF. The CDR3, as DNA: TGTGCCAGCAGCGACCGCGCGCGGGGGAGGCTAAACACCGGGGAGCTGTTTTTT.

This clone was picked up one time. V is TRBV6-1 and J is TRBJ2-7; TRBD1 matches 8 bases. Germline V CDR1 and CDR2: MNHNS, SASEGT. Trimming removed 9 bases from V and 3 bases from J; junction bases left unmatched: 4. This CDR3 spans 12 amino acids. The CDR3 is CASWTGHYEQYF. The CDR3 region has the DNA TGTGCCAGTTGGACAGGGCACTACGAGCAGTACTTC.

The J gene is TRBJ1-1, the V gene TRBV28; weak D call: TRBD1 (5 bases). V was trimmed by 7 bases and J by 2 bases, leaving 23 bases between them. Germline V CDR1 and CDR2: MDHEN, SYDVKM. The CDR3 has 17 amino acids. CDR3 coding DNA: TGTGCCAGCATCGTTAGGGACGGCCGGGCAAAAAACACTGAAGCTTTCTTT. Translating gives CASIVRDGRAKNTEAFF.

This chain joins TRBV18 and TRBJ2-1, with a weak D call TRBD1 (6 bases). Deletions cut 4 bases from V and 5 bases from J, with 12 bases between. Germline-derived CDR1 and CDR2 are KGHSH and LQKENI. The CDR3 length is 14 residues. Here the CDR3 reads CASSRVGAHNEQFF. The DNA of the CDR3 is TGTGCCAGCTCACGAGTGGGGGCCCACAATGAGCAGTTCTTC. The entire variable domain, with the rest obtained from reference TRBV18 and TRBJ2-1, is as follows: NAGVMQNPRHLVRRRGQEARLRCSPMKGHSHVYWYRQLPEEGLKFMVYLQKENIIDESGMPKERFSAEFPKEGPSILRIQQVVRGDSAAYFCASSRVGAHNEQFFGPGTRLTVL.

The V call is TRBV30, the J call TRBJ1-1; D might be TRBD1 (5 bases). The V end was cut by 2 bases, the J end by 0 bases, with 19 bases between. This CDR3 has 17 amino acids. Germline V gene lookup returns CDR1 GTSNPN and CDR2 SVGIG (reference sequence). CDR3: CAWSPPRAGHMNTEAFF. CDR3 sequence (DNA): TGTGCCTGGAGTCCCCCTAGGGCAGGGCACATGAACACTGAAGCTTTCTTT.

This rearrangement joins TRBV10-3 to TRBJ1-2, with TRBD1 identical over 9 bases. CDR3 length: 18 residues. With V trimmed by 5 bases and J by 3 bases, 16 bases remained unmatched. In germline, CDR1 is ENHRY, CDR2 SYGVKD. As DNA, the CDR3 is TGTGCCATCAGTAAGAAGGCACAGGGGACAGGGATCTACTATGGCTACACCTTC. It is translated as CAISKKAQGTGIYYGYTF.

The rearrangement uses TRBV7-2 and TRBJ1-3, with D possibly matching TRBD1 (5 bases). Germline assignment: CDR1 SGHTA and CDR2 FQGNSA. V lost 3 bases and J lost 9, with 12 bases in between. This CDR3 has 13 amino acids. CDR3 residues: CASSFGAQATIYF. In DNA, the CDR3 is TGTGCCAGCAGCTTCGGGGCCCAAGCCACCATATATTTT.

The chain couples TRBV14 to TRBJ1-1, with D tentatively TRBD1 (6 bases). V was clipped by 4 bases and J by 0 bases, with 9 bases between them. CDR3 length equals 14 residues. Germline V lookup: CDR1 SGHDN, CDR2 FVKESK. Written as DNA, the CDR3 is TGTGCCAGCAGCCCACAGGGATTGAACACTGAAGCTTTCTTT. It translates to CASSPQGLNTEAFF.

This clone was seen a few times. V and J are TRBV19 and TRBJ1-5, with D tentatively TRBD1 (5 bases). In germline, CDR1 is LNHDA, CDR2 SQIVND (reference sequence). V was trimmed by 11 bases and J by 2 bases, leaving 10 bases between them. The CDR3 sequence is 12 residues long. The chain's CDR3 is CAARDGNQPQHF. The CDR3 DNA reads TGTGCCGCCCGGGACGGCAATCAGCCCCAGCATTTT. The full variable domain, in which reference TRBV19 and TRBJ1-5 provide the parts outside the CDR3, is DGGITQSPKYLFRKEGQNVTLSCEQNLNHDAMYWYRQDPGQGLRLIYYSQIVNDFQKGDIAEGYSVSREKKESFPLTVTSAQKNPTAFYLCAARDGNQPQHFGDGTRLSIL.

This chain joins TRBV19 and TRBJ1-1, with a tentative D call TRBD1 (6 bases). Trimming removed 3 bases from V and 7 bases from J, with 12 bases in between. CDR1 is LNHDA and CDR2 is SQIVND in the germline V gene (reference sequence). This CDR3 comprises 13 residues. The CDR3 DNA is TGTGCCAGTAGTATCTACAGGGCGGATGAAGCTTTCTTT. It is translated as CASSIYRADEAFF.

V and J are TRBV5-1 and TRBJ1-1; 9 bases fit TRBD1. Germline assignment: CDR1 SGHRS and CDR2 YFSETQ. The V gene end was trimmed by 0 bases and the J gene end by 1 base; junction bases not matched to a gene: 1. This CDR3 comprises 15 residues. CDR3 in amino acids: CASSLETGGNTEAFF. The CDR3 bases are TGCGCCAGCAGCTTGGAGACAGGGGGGAACACTGAAGCTTTCTTT.

V is TRBV2 and J is TRBJ2-3; D ambiguous. The CDR3 runs 13 residues. Germline-derived CDR1 and CDR2 are SNHLY and FYNNEI. Trimming took 7 bases from V and 7 from J, leaving 15 bases between them. For the CDR3, the DNA is TGTGCCAGCACCCGGTCCTTCGTAAATACGCAGTATTTT. Amino acid sequence: CASTRSFVNTQYF.